This entry concerns a single T cell receptor (beta chain). Which antigen it targets is not known. Per-base qualities were not stored, and no clone one base away is much larger. The V end gives up 5 bases and the J end 5 bases, leaving 6 bases in the junction not matched to a gene. CDR1 and CDR2 are read off the germline V gene (reference sequence) as GTSNPN and SVGIG. There are 14 amino acids in the CDR3, from cysteine to phenylalanine inclusive. Only CDR3 DNA is held: 42 bases, read in frame from base 1. This record belongs to a study of CD8+ T cells in alopecia areata (dated by TCRdb to 2017 to 2018). About the study as a whole: Treated patients were enrolled in an open-label pilot trial of oral tofacitinib at 5 to 10 mg twice daily for moderate-to-severe alopecia areata. Scalp clonality was compared across normal scalp (n=4), patchy alopecia areata scalp (n=8), and alopecia totalis/universalis scalp (n=8). Biopsies were taken from tofacitinib-treated patients at baseline and again at 4 and 24 weeks into treatment, and several of those patients also had a later scalp biopsy. TCRbeta CDR3 regions were amplified by immunoSEQ multiplex PCR using 35 Vbeta forward and 13 Jbeta reverse primers. Human TCRbeta sequencing covered scalp tissue and sorted CD4+ and CD8+ peripheral blood T cells from patchy and totalis/universalis alopecia areata patients and healthy controls. Patients stayed on tofacitinib for 6 to 18 months and then had 6 months of follow-up off drug so that delayed response and recurrence could be assessed. The RNA source kit depended on sample type: the PAXgene miRNA kit for fixed scalp, the miRNeasy kit for PBMCs, and the RNeasy kit for mouse skin. For the treated patients, the SALT score, which quantifies what percentage of scalp surface area is affected, served as the measure of disease severity. In both human patients and the C3H/HeJ mouse model, the study applied high-throughput TCRbeta sequencing to look at T cell clonal expansion in alopecia areata.

The time point label for this specimen denotes: about 4 weeks on oral tofacitinib. The treatment or condition label of this sample denotes: oral pan-JAK inhibitor, 5-10 mg twice daily. From alopecia areata patients, peripheral blood was collected along with lesional scalp punch biopsies. PBMCs were separated by density centrifugation and stained for CD3, CD4 and CD8, after which CD4+ and CD8+ T cells were sorted on a FACSAria. Results the study describes overall, beyond this receptor: Because the treated cohort was small and included a single nonresponder, larger studies are needed to assess links between baseline CD8+ expansion and response. Scalp clonality and the number of expanded CD8+ clones among the top 100 scalp clones were significantly decreased by tofacitinib. Shared TCR sequences between patients were less evident than in mice, which may be partly attributable to HLA diversity in the patient population. Lesional scalp, especially in alopecia totalis/universalis, showed higher clonality and more expanded CD8+ clones than normal scalp, suggesting antigenic drive. Unlike mouse skin, which is dominated by gammadelta T cells, normal human skin has resident alphabeta T cells that are also sequenced, and this complicates analysis of the scalp TCR repertoire. Many expanded lesional clones were found to persist in scalp and blood during tofacitinib treatment, and relapse after treatment cessation may be partly explained by this persistence.

Libraries were constructed by the immunoSEQ multiplex PCR assay. RNA was extracted from all samples and reverse transcribed into cDNA, which served as template for TCR sequencing. SuperScript III was used for first-strand cDNA synthesis, primed with a 2:1 mix of oligo-dT and random hexamers. A synthetic immune receptor repertoire was used to assess amplification bias, and residual bias was removed computationally. The original pipeline was this. Raw reads were preprocessed to remove errors, and CDR3 was defined according to IMGT conventions as the region from the conserved cysteine to phenylalanine. Clonality was calculated as 1 minus Shannon entropy normalized by log2 of the number of productive unique TCRs. CD4 or CD8 identity of scalp clones was inferred by cross-referencing scalp TCRbeta sequences with sorted blood CD4 and CD8 repertoires. Here the immuneACCESS table is served through TCRdb, limited to in-frame sequences with V and J called. Missing clones are a known gap in these copies; in checked studies unresolved V genes cover under half, and the rest lacks a known reason. Clone size and the V and J calls come from that table; the DNA yielded D and trimming. Here the sample has roughly 120,000 clones; roughly 63% occur a single time. The ten top clones hold around 30% of the sample.

This sequence uses TRBV30 and TRBJ2-5, with TRBD2 identical over 12 junction bases. The sample was CD8+ T cells sorted from blood, taken at week 4, from a patient treated with tofacitinib. The receptor was derived from a human donor with alopecia areata. The CDR3 protein sequence reads: CAWARTSGVETQYF. The DNA sequence is TGTGCCTGGGCGAGGACTAGCGGGGTGGAGACCCAGTACTTC.